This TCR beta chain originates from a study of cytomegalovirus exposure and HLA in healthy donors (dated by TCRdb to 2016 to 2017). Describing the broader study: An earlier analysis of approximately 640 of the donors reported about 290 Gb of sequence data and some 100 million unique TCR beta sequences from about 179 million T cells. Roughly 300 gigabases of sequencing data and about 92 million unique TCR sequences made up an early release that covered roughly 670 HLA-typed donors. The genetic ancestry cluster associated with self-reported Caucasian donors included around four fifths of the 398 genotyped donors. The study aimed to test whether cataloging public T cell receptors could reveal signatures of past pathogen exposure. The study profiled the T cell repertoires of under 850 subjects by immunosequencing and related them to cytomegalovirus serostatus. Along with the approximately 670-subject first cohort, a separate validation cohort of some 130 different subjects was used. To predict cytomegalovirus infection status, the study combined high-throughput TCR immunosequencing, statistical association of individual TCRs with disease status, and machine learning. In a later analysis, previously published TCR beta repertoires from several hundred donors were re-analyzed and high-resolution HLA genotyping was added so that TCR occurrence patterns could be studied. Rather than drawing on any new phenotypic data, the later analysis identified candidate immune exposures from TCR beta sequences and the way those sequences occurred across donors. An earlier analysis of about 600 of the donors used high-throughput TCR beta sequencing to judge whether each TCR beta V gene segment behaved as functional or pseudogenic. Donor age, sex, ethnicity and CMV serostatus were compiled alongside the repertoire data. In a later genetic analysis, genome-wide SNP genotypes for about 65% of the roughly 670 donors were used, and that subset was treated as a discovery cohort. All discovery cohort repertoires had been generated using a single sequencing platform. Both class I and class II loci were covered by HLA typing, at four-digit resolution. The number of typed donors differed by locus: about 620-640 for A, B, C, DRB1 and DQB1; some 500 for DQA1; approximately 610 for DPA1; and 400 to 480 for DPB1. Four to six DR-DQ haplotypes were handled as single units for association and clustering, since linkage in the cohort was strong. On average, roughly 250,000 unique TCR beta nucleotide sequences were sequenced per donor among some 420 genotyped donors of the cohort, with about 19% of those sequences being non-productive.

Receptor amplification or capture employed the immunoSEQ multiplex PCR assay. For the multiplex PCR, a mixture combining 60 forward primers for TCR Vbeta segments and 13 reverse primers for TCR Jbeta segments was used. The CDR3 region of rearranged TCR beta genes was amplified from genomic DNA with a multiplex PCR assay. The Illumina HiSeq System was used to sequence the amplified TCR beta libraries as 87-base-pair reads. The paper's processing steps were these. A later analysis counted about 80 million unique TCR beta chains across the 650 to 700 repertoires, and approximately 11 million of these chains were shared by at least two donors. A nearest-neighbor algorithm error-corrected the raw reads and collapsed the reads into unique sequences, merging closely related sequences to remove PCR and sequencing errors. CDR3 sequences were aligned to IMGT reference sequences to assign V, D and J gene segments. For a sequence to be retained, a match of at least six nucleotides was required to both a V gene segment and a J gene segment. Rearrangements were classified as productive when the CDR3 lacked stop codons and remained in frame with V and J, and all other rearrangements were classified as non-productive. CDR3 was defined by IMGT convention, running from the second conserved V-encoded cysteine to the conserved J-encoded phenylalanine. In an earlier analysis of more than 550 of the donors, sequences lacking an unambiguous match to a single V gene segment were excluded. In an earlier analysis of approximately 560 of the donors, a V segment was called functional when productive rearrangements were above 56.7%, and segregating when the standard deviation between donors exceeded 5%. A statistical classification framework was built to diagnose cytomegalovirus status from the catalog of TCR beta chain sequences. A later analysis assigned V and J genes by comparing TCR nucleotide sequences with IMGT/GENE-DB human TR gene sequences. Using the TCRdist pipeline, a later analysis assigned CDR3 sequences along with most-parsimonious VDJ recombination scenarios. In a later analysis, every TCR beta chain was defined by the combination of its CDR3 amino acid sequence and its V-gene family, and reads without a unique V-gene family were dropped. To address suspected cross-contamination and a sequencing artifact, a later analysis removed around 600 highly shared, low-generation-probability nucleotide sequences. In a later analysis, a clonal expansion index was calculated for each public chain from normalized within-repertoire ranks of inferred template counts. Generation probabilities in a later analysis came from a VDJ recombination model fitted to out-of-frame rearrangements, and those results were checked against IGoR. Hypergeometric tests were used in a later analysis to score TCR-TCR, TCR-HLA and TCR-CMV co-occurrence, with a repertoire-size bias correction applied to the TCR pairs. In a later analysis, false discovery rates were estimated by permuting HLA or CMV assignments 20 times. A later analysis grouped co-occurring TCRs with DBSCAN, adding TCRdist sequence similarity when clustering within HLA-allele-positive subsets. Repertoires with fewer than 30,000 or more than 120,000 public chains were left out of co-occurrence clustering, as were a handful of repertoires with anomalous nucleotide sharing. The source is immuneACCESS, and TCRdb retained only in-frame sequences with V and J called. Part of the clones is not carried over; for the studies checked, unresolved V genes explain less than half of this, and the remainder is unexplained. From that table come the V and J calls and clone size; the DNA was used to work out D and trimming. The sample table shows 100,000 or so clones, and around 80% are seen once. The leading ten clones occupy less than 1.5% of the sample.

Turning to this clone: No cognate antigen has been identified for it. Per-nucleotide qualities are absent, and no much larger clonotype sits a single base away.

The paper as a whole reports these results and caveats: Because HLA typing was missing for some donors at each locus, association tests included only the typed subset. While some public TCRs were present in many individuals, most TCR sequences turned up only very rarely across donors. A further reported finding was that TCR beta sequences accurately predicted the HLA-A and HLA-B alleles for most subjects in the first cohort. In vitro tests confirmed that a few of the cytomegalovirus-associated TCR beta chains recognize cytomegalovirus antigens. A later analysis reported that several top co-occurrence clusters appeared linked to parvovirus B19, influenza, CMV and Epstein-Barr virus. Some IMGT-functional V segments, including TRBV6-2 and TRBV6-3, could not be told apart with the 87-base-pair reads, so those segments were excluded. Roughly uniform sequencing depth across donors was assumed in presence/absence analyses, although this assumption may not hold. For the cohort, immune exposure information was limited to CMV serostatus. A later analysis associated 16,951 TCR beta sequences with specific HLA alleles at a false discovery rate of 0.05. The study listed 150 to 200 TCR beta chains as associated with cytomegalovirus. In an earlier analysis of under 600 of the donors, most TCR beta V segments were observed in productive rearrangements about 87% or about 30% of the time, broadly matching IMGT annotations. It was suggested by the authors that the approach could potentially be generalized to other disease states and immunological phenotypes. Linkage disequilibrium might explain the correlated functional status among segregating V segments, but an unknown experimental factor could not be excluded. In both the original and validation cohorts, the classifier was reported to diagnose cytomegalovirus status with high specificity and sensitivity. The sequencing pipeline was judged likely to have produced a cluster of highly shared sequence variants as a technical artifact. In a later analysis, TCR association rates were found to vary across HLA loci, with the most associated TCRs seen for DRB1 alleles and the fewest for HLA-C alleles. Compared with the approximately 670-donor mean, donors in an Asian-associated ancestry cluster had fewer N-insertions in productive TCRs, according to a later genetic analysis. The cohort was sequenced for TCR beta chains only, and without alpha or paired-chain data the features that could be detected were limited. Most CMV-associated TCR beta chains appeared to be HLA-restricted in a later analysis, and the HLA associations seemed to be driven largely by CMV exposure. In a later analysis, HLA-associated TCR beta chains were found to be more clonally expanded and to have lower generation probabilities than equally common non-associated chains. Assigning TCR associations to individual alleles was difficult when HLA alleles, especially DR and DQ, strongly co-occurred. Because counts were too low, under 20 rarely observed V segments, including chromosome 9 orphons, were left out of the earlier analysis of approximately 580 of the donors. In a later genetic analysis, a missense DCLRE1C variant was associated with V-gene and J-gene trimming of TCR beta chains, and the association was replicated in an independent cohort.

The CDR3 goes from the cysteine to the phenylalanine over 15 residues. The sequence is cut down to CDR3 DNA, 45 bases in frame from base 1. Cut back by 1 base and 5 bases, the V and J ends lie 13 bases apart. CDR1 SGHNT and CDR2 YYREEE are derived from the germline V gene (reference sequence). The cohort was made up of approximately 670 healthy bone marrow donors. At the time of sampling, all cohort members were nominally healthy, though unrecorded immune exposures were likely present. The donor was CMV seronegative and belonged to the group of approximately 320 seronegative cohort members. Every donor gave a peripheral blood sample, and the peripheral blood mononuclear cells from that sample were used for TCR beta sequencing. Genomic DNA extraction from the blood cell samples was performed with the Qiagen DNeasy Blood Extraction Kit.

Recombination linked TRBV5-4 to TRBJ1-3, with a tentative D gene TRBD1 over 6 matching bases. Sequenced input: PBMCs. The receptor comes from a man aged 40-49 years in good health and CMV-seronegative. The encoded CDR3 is CASSLLQGNRNTIYF. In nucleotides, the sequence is TGTGCCAGCAGCTTGTTACAGGGAAATAGAAACACCATATATTTT.